This T cell receptor beta chain was found in a study of T-cell memory formation after mild COVID-19. Via MiXCR, TCRdb re-called the 5' RACE reads, giving one row per CDR3 protein. The top ten hold 22% of the sample, which has about 350,000 distinct CDR3 sequences, approximately 15% seen once. Per the germline V gene, CDR1 is MGHDK and CDR2 is SYGVNS. This CDR3 contains 12 residues. A remark on this clonotype: An end of the junction does not agree with germline; a read error may underlie this.

The sequence was collected from a man aged 18 to 35 who had mild COVID-19 (a few samples of this study predate the infection). Cell type and time point are not known. The chain employs TRBV25-1 and TRBJ1-1; no clear D. The source material was PBMCs or a T cell subset sorted from them (not recorded which). The CDR3 loop reads CSSSEVGTVAFF. The CDR3 DNA reads TGTTCCAGCAGTGAAGTGGGTACGGTAGCTTTCTTT.